These 26 T cell receptor beta chains were all obtained from the same sample, sequenced in a study of cytomegalovirus exposure and HLA in healthy donors. The PCR employed 60 Vbeta primers together with 13 Jbeta primers. Generated by immunoSEQ multiplex PCR, the TCRdb table keeps only in-frame clones and is missing some. The table lists about 110,000 clones. The sample comprised PBMCs. The receptors here all came from a young man in good health and CMV-seronegative.

V and J are TRBV5-5 and TRBJ2-1; the match to TRBD2 covers 9 bases. V trimming: 4 bases; J trimming: 1 base; junction bases outside the gene matches: 6. Germline CDR1 reads SGHKS; CDR2 reads YYEKEE (reference sequence). The CDR3 covers 16 residues. The CDR3 here is CASSTLAGASYNEQFF. The CDR3 coding sequence is TGTGCCAGCAGCACTTTAGCGGGGGCTTCCTACAATGAGCAGTTCTTC.

This chain joins TRBV19 and TRBJ1-5; weak D call: TRBD1 (6 bases). This CDR3 is built from 14 residues. Per the germline V gene, CDR1 is LNHDA and CDR2 is SQIVND (reference sequence). Deletions cut 3 bases from V and 4 bases from J, with 10 bases between. The CDR3 reads CASSITGHNQPQHF. CDR3 sequence (DNA): TGTGCCAGTAGTATTACAGGGCATAATCAGCCCCAGCATTTT.

V and J are TRBV5-1 and TRBJ2-7; 8 positions agree with TRBD1. The germline V gene encodes CDR1 SGHRS and CDR2 YFSETQ. V dropped 3 bases and J dropped 4; count of bases not matched to a gene: 9. The CDR3 consists of 15 residues. The CDR3 sequence is CASSWGTGDLYEQYF. The CDR3 DNA is TGCGCCAGCAGCTGGGGGACAGGAGACCTTTACGAGCAGTACTTC.

This clone counts as medium-sized (0.01 to 0.1%) by frequency. V usage is TRBV4-3 and J usage is TRBJ1-1; D is undetermined. The germline V gene has CDR1 LGHNA and CDR2 YSLEER. Trimming took off 2 bases at V and 2 bases at J, with 6 bases between the two ends. The CDR3 has 13 amino acids. CDR3 nucleotides: TGCGCCAGCAGCCAACTTAAAAACACTGAAGCTTTCTTT. It yields the protein CASSQLKNTEAFF.

This chain joins TRBV27 and TRBJ1-1, with D tentatively TRBD1 (6 bases). CDR1 is MNHEY and CDR2 is SMNVEV in the germline V gene (reference sequence). The CDR3 has 13 amino acids. Trimming took 3 bases from V and 5 from J, leaving 10 bases between them. The CDR3 region is CASSFRGGTEAFF. In nucleotides, the CDR3 is TGTGCCAGCAGTTTCAGGGGAGGGACTGAAGCTTTCTTT.

The chain couples TRBV7-2 to TRBJ1-2, with a weak D call TRBD1 (6 bases). V gave up 1 base and J gave up 0 bases, with 9 bases separating them. CDR1 SGHTA and CDR2 FQGNSA come from the germline V gene. The CDR3 has 15 amino acids. The CDR3 DNA is TGTGCCAGCAGCTTAGACACAGGGACTAACTATGGCTACACCTTC. This sequence encodes CASSLDTGTNYGYTF.

Regarding this clone: The junction shows a germline mismatch at one end, possibly a read error. V usage is TRBV6-5 and J usage is TRBJ2-4, with no clear D. The CDR3 has 13 amino acids. Germline CDR1 is MNHEY and CDR2 is SVGAGI. The CDR3: CASSYSARNIQYF. The CDR3 coding sequence is TGTGCCAGCAGTTACTCGGCCAGAAACATTCAGTACTTC.

DNA of the CDR3: TGTGCCAGCAGTGCCAGGAGCAATCAGCCCCAGCATTTT. The encoded protein is CASSARSNQPQHF. The V gene is TRBV2, the J gene TRBJ1-5; D is ambiguous. The CDR3 consists of 13 residues. Deletions cut 4 bases from V and 1 base from J, with 5 bases between. Germline CDR1 reads SNHLY; CDR2 reads FYNNEI. Using reference TRBV2 and TRBJ1-5 for the parts outside the CDR3, the full variable domain is EPEVTQTPSHQVTQMGQEVILRCVPISNHLYFYWYRQILGQKVEFLVSFYNNEISEKSEIFDDQFSVERPDGSNFTLKIRSTKLEDSAMYFCASSARSNQPQHFGDGTRLSIL.

The CDR3 sequence is CSVKTGDTIYF. In DNA, the CDR3 is TGCAGCGTCAAGACAGGGGACACCATATATTTT. The genes are TRBV29-1 and TRBJ1-3; 8 nucleotides line up with TRBD1. J gave up 8 bases and V 6 bases, and 3 bases lay outside the gene matches. The CDR3 runs to 11 residues. The germline gives CDR1 SQVTM, CDR2 ANQGSEA.

This rearrangement joins TRBV29-1 to TRBJ1-2, with 9 bases fitting TRBD1. Germline CDR1 is SQVTM and CDR2 is ANQGSEA. V lost 4 bases to trimming and J lost 8 bases; unmatched junction nucleotides: 8. This CDR3 has 13 amino acids. CDR3 sequence: CSVVRDRVRGYTF. CDR3 DNA sequence: TGCAGCGTTGTACGGGACAGGGTGAGGGGCTACACCTTC. The full variable domain, its missing parts supplied by reference TRBV29-1 and TRBJ1-2, is SAVISQKPSRDICQRGTSLTIQCQVDSQVTMMFWYRQQPGQSLTLIATANQGSEATYESGFVIDKFPISRPNLTFSTLTVSNMSPEDSSIYLCSVVRDRVRGYTFGSGTRLTVV.

J is TRBJ2-1 and V is TRBV7-2; D is perhaps TRBD2 (6 bases). CDR1 is SGHTA and CDR2 is FQGNSA in the germline V gene. V shed 0 bases and J shed 1 base, with 10 bases lying between them. The CDR3 has 16 residues. CDR3 in DNA: TGTGCCAGCAGCTTAGCGGGGACTCCTTCCTACAATGAGCAGTTCTTC. Its protein is CASSLAGTPSYNEQFF.

V and J are TRBV16 and TRBJ1-5, with D possibly matching TRBD1 (5 bases). There are 13 residues in the CDR3. Germline lookup yields CDR1 KGHSY and CDR2 FQNENV. Between the trimmed V and J ends, which lost 6 bases and 0 bases, there was a span of 6 bases. The CDR3 sequence is CASRQGSNQPQHF. Here the CDR3 DNA reads TGTGCCAGCAGGCAGGGTAGCAATCAGCCCCAGCATTTT.

The chain uses TRBV2 and TRBJ2-5, with 7 bases that match TRBD2. Germline V gene lookup returns CDR1 SNHLY and CDR2 FYNNEI. The ends lost 5 bases at V and 2 bases at J; junction bases unmatched: 11. The CDR3 length is 16 residues. The CDR3 protein is CASSPFLLAPQETQYF. CDR3 bases: TGTGCCAGCAGTCCTTTCTTACTAGCGCCACAAGAGACCCAGTACTTC.

This chain joins TRBV25-1 and TRBJ2-1; a possible D gene is TRBD1 (6 bases). CDR1 MGHDK and CDR2 SYGVNS come from the germline V gene. The CDR3 length is 13 residues. Trimming left V 6 bases short and J 6 bases short, with 12 bases between. CDR3: CASRRGRGNEQFF. The CDR3 region has the DNA TGTGCCAGCAGGAGGGGCAGGGGCAATGAGCAGTTCTTC.

The V call is TRBV5-4, the J call TRBJ2-4; 7 nucleotides agree with TRBD1. V shed 5 bases and J 8 bases; nucleotides not matched to a gene: 7. The CDR3 has 13 amino acids. Per the germline V gene, CDR1 is SGHNT and CDR2 is YYREEE (reference sequence). The CDR3 DNA follows: TGTGCCAGCAGACAAGACAGGGTCGACATTCAGTACTTC. Translating gives CASRQDRVDIQYF.

The chain uses TRBV5-1 and TRBJ2-7; 7 positions agree with TRBD1. With 3 bases clipped from V and 5 bases from J, the junction kept 11 bases outside the gene matches. The CDR3 loop spans 15 amino acids. Germline V gives CDR1 SGHRS, CDR2 YFSETQ. The CDR3 nucleotides read TGCGCCAGCAGCTCCCGTCAGACAGGGTGGCACGAGCAGTACTTC. It yields the protein CASSSRQTGWHEQYF.

The V and J genes are TRBV10-3 and TRBJ1-6; 8 bases align to TRBD1. The CDR3 runs 14 residues. With V trimmed by 2 bases and J by 6 bases, 0 bases remained unmatched. Per germline, CDR1 ENHRY and CDR2 SYGVKD. The CDR3 reads CAISETGGNSPLHF. The CDR3 DNA reads as TGTGCCATCAGTGAGACAGGGGGTAATTCACCCCTCCACTTT.

The chain combines TRBV18 with TRBJ2-1; 7 bases are shared with TRBD1. The germline CDR1 and CDR2 sequences are KGHSH and LQKENI. CDR3 length: 15 residues. V was pared by 6 bases and J by 4 bases, with 9 bases of the junction left unmatched. This chain's CDR3 is CASSRRTGEYNEQFF. The CDR3, as DNA: TGTGCCAGCTCGCGGAGGACAGGCGAGTACAATGAGCAGTTCTTC.

The chain uses TRBV7-8 and TRBJ2-7; D perhaps matches TRBD1 (6 bases). Germline-derived CDR1 and CDR2 are SGHVS and FQNEAQ. This CDR3 is built from 14 residues. The V end was cut by 5 bases, the J end by 0 bases, with 11 bases between. The CDR3 region has the DNA TGTGCCAGCAGCCCACTGACAGGCTCCTACGAGCAGTACTTC. Its protein is CASSPLTGSYEQYF.

CDR3 in DNA: TGTGCCAGCAGTGTCGGCGGAGGCAACTATGGCTACACCTTC. As protein: CASSVGGGNYGYTF. The chain links TRBV2 to TRBJ1-2; no clear D. Between the trimmed V and J ends, which lost 4 bases and 2 bases, there was a span of 11 bases. Germline-derived CDR1 and CDR2 are SNHLY and FYNNEI. This CDR3 is 14 amino acids long.

This chain joins TRBV27 and TRBJ1-1; D not resolved. Trimming removed 5 bases from V and 7 bases from J, with 5 bases in between. CDR1 and CDR2 (germline): MNHEY, SMNVEV (reference sequence). CDR3 length: 10 residues. In DNA form, the CDR3 reads TGTGCCAGCAGTATCTTTGAAGCTTTCTTT. Translation gives CASSIFEAFF.

The chain uses TRBV7-2 and TRBJ1-6, with a weak D call TRBD1 (6 bases). The CDR3 runs to 15 residues. Trimming stripped 3 bases from V and 10 bases from J, with 16 bases between. Germline-derived CDR1 and CDR2 are SGHTA and FQGNSA. In DNA form, the CDR3 reads TGTGCCAGCAGCTTGCGGGGGCAGGGTGGCTCACCCCTCCACTTT. Its protein product is CASSLRGQGGSPLHF.

The rearrangement links TRBV10-3 to TRBJ2-7, with 11 nucleotides matching TRBD1. The CDR3 length is 14 residues. In germline, CDR1 is ENHRY, CDR2 SYGVKD. With V trimmed by 7 bases and J by 3 bases, 5 bases remained unmatched. Here the CDR3 DNA reads TGTGCCATCACTAGGGGACAGGGGGACTACGAGCAGTACTTC. It encodes CAITRGQGDYEQYF.

V is TRBV6-6 and J is TRBJ2-7; maybe TRBD2 (5 bases). CDR3 length: 14 residues. Germline V lookup: CDR1 MNHNY, CDR2 SVGAGI (reference sequence). Trimming left V 0 bases short and J 3 bases short, with 9 bases between. Here the CDR3 DNA reads TGTGCCAGCAGTTACTCGGGAGACCACTACGAGCAGTACTTC. Its translation is CASSYSGDHYEQYF.

About this clone itself: This sample also contains other DNA sequences that code for the same CDR3. This chain uses TRBV5-4 with TRBJ2-5, with 11 bases that match TRBD2. CDR3 length: 15 amino acids. The germline gives CDR1 SGHNT, CDR2 YYREEE (reference sequence). V shed 4 bases and J 5 bases; nucleotides not matched to a gene: 7. The CDR3 here is CASSLYSGGAETQYF. CDR3 sequence (DNA): TGTGCCAGCAGCCTGTATAGCGGGGGGGCGGAGACCCAGTACTTC. Full variable domain (rest looked up from reference TRBV5-4 and TRBJ2-5): ETGVTQSPTHLIKTRGQQVTLRCSSQSGHNTVSWYQQALGQGPQFIFQYYREEENGRGNFPPRFSGLQFPNYSSELNVNALELDDSALYLCASSLYSGGAETQYFGPGTRLLVL.

The chain couples TRBV12-5 to TRBJ2-7, with D possibly matching TRBD1 (5 bases). Germline V gene data show CDR1 as LGHNT and CDR2 as FRNRAP. This CDR3 spans 13 amino acids. Trimming took off 1 base at V and 4 bases at J, with 8 bases between the two ends. The CDR3: CASGLGQGYEQYF. DNA for the CDR3: TGTGCTAGTGGTTTGGGCCAGGGTTACGAGCAGTACTTC.